This TCR beta chain originates from a study of shared clonotypes between healthy human individuals. Losses at the gene ends were 5 bases for V and 5 bases for J; bases not matched to a gene: 7. CDR1 and CDR2 (germline): SGHRS, YFSETQ. This CDR3 has 14 residues. CD45RO-negative, CCR7-positively selected cells formed the naive CD8 fraction, excluding terminally differentiated effector memory CD45RA+ cells. Donors comprised healthy HIV-negative adults lacking recent acute infections or vaccinations. General study points: Naive subsets, compared against memory subsets, generally had larger estimated richness values. With a few donors compared, roughly 5% of naive CD4 clonotypes were shared.

In its sample, this clone was seen a few times. Antigen: not known. Generated by immunoSEQ multiplex PCR, the TCRdb table keeps only in-frame clones and is missing some. Of roughly 890,000 clones listed, 80% to 95% were seen once; the top ten hold around 24%. The sample was naive CD8+ T cells sorted from blood. This chain joins TRBV5-1 and TRBJ2-5; 9 nucleotides agree with TRBD1. This receptor was obtained from a man younger than 45 in good health. The CDR3 DNA reads TGCGCCAGCAGGCCCGGGACAGGGTCGGAGACCCAGTACTTC. This encodes CASRPGTGSETQYF.